One and the same sample provided the 10 T cell receptor beta chains below, sequenced in a study of shared clonotypes between healthy human individuals (TCRdb year 2020). CD8 naive samples consisted of CD45RO-negative cells that were positively selected for CCR7, yielding a CD45RA+CCR7+ population without TemRA cells. Libraries were built with the immunoSEQ multiplex PCR assay. As stored in TCRdb, this immuneACCESS dataset retains in-frame rearrangements with V and J assigned. A fraction of the clones does not appear; measured against another copy, unresolved V genes explain less than half of the discrepancy, and the remainder lacks a known reason. Here the sample has some 800,000 clones; 80% to 95% occur a single time. The ten largest clonotypes hold nearly 25% of the sample. Material for sequencing was naive CD8+ T cells sorted from blood. Explained via the paper, the cell subset or site label denotes: CD45RA+CCR7+. The receptors were sampled from a man aged 30 to 45 in good health.

This chain links TRBV15 with TRBJ2-7; perhaps TRBD2 as D (5 bases). The germline gives CDR1 LNHNV, CDR2 YYDKDF (reference sequence). V dropped 0 bases and J dropped 0 bases, with 12 bases sitting between them. This CDR3 is 16 amino acids long. The CDR3: CATSRDRGSHSYEQYF. CDR3 DNA: TGTGCCACCAGCAGAGATCGGGGTAGTCACTCCTACGAGCAGTACTTC.

This chain joins TRBV7-9 and TRBJ1-2; D unclear. The CDR3 is 14 residues long. Germline loops: CDR1 SEHNR, CDR2 FQNEAQ (reference sequence). V lost 2 bases to trimming and J lost 1 base, with 8 bases between them. The CDR3 is CASSLLAVNYGYTF. DNA of the CDR3: TGTGCCAGCAGCTTACTCGCGGTTAACTATGGCTACACCTTC.

This chain connects TRBV4-1 to TRBJ2-1; D is unclear. CDR1 is MGHRA and CDR2 is YSYEKL in the germline V gene. This CDR3 is 14 amino acids long. Trimming cost V 0 bases and J 4 bases, with 7 bases left between them. The CDR3 DNA follows: TGCGCCAGCAGCCAAGATACCCGGTACAATGAGCAGTTCTTC. Translated, it gives CASSQDTRYNEQFF.

In this sample, this clone turned up once. The rearrangement joins TRBV7-3 to TRBJ2-1; either TRBD1 or TRBD2 may supply D (6 bases each). CDR1 is SGHTA and CDR2 is FQGTGA in the germline V gene. Trimming pared 5 bases from V and 7 bases from J, leaving 24 bases between. This CDR3 region has 17 residues. DNA of the CDR3: TGTGCCAGCAGCCCTACCTCCGGGGGCCCTACGAGGAATGAGCAGTTCTTC. Protein: CASSPTSGGPTRNEQFF.

V gene TRBV9 combines with J gene TRBJ2-3; TRBD2 aligns across 7 bases. Germline V CDR1 and CDR2: SGDLS, YYNGEE. This CDR3 comprises 15 residues. Trimming removed 2 bases from V and 3 bases from J; junction bases left unmatched: 6. The DNA for the CDR3 is TGTGCCAGCAGCGTGAGCGGGGTGGAGACAGATACGCAGTATTTT. This encodes CASSVSGVETDTQYF.

The chain joins TRBV11-2 to TRBJ2-7; 8 nucleotides agree with TRBD1. The CDR3 consists of 16 residues. V shed 2 bases and J 3 bases; nucleotides not matched to a gene: 9. From germline, CDR1 is SGHAT and CDR2 FQNNGV. DNA for the CDR3: TGTGCCAGCAGCTTAAATTACGGGACAGGTGACTACGAGCAGTACTTC. Its translation is CASSLNYGTGDYEQYF.

The chain couples TRBV9 to TRBJ2-1; tentatively, D is TRBD1 (6 bases). Germline assignment: CDR1 SGDLS and CDR2 YYNGEE. The CDR3 has 16 amino acids. V was clipped by 2 bases and J by 4 bases, with 16 bases between them. CDR3 DNA sequence: TGTGCCAGCAGCGTGAATAGGGACATTGTTTACAATGAGCAGTTCTTC. Its protein product is CASSVNRDIVYNEQFF.

The rearrangement uses TRBV12-5 and TRBJ2-1; 10 bases are a match to TRBD2. Trimming at V came to 6 bases and at J to 3 bases, leaving 5 bases not matched to a gene. This CDR3 contains 15 residues. The germline V gene encodes CDR1 LGHNT and CDR2 FRNRAP. The CDR3 reads CASGSGLADYNEQFF. CDR3 sequence (DNA): TGTGCTAGTGGCTCAGGACTAGCGGACTACAATGAGCAGTTCTTC.

The V gene is TRBV28, the J gene TRBJ2-1, with 11 positions matching TRBD2. The CDR3 is made up of 16 amino acids. The germline V gene has CDR1 MDHEN and CDR2 SYDVKM. With V trimmed by 3 bases and J by 8 bases, 9 bases remained unmatched. The CDR3 region is CASSLTSGTTSYEQFF. The CDR3, as DNA: TGTGCCAGCAGTTTGACTAGCGGGACTACCAGCTATGAGCAGTTCTTC.

V and J are TRBV4-3 and TRBJ1-3; D is undetermined. V was trimmed by 1 base and J by 1 base, leaving 8 bases between them. Germline loops: CDR1 LGHNA, CDR2 YSLEER. The CDR3 is made up of 15 amino acids. CDR3 region: CASSQGAESGNTIYF. DNA for the CDR3: TGCGCCAGCAGCCAAGGGGCCGAATCTGGAAACACCATATATTTT.